The rows below give T cell receptor beta chains drawn from one sample of a study of blood T cells in healthy people across ages. Each CDR3 protein is one row after TCRdb ran MiXCR on the 5' RACE reads. The sample records over 1,500,000 distinct CDR3 sequences, approximately 50% being singletons. The sequenced sample was blood. The receptors come from a woman between 35 and 50 years old in good health. CDR3s include the opening cysteine and the closing phenylalanine or tryptophan. The D gene is left open where the match is weak. Only part of the rows carry a size: once, few, many, or a class if the clone is expanded.

CDR3 protein	CDR3 DNA	V gene	clone size	J gene	D gene
CANRGRDSSFYGYTF	TGTGCCAACAGGGGCCGGGACAGCAGCTTCTATGGCTACACCTTC	TRBV6-5	once	TRBJ1-2	TRBD1
CASSQIGAGGPTYYEQYF	TGCGCCAGCAGCCAAATTGGAGCGGGGGGCCCGACCTACTACGAGCAGTACTTC	TRBV4-3	few	TRBJ2-7	TRBD2
CASSWIPLAQETQYF	TGTGCCAGCAGTTGGATCCCTCTGGCCCAAGAGACCCAGTACTTC	TRBV6-2/TRBV6-3	many	TRBJ2-5	NA
CSARRTGDKNIQYF	TGCAGTGCTAGAAGGACAGGGGACAAAAACATTCAGTACTTC	TRBV20-1	NA	TRBJ2-4	TRBD1
CATSDRSYNEQFF	TGTGCCACCAGTGATAGGAGCTACAATGAGCAGTTCTTC	TRBV24-1	NA	TRBJ2-1	NA
CASRGTSGQETQYF	TGCGCCAGCAGGGGGACTAGCGGCCAAGAGACCCAGTACTTC	TRBV5-1	many	TRBJ2-5	TRBD2
CASSYGQRNIQYF	TGTGCCAGCAGTTACGGGCAGAGAAACATTCAGTACTTC	TRBV27	NA	TRBJ2-4	NA
CASSPDGLVYEQYF	TGTGCCAGCAGTCCGGACGGATTAGTATACGAGCAGTACTTC	TRBV6-2/TRBV6-3	NA	TRBJ2-7	NA
CASSPGGLNYGYTF	TGTGCCAGCAGCCCCGGGGGGTTGAACTATGGCTACACCTTC	TRBV5-6	few	TRBJ1-2	NA
CSASLPGTKTQYF	TGCAGTGCTAGTTTGCCGGGGACAAAGACCCAGTACTTC	TRBV20-1	few	TRBJ2-5	NA
CASSPGRRVQETQYF	TGTGCCAGCAGTCCAGGCCGTAGGGTCCAAGAGACCCAGTACTTC	TRBV28	few	TRBJ2-5	NA
CASSFRGGGEQYF	TGTGCCAGCAGTTTTAGAGGTGGTGGCGAGCAGTACTTC	TRBV12-3/TRBV12-4	few	TRBJ2-7	NA
CSARSPSRGQGALEWTEAFF	TGCAGTGCTAGATCCCCCTCTCGGGGGCAGGGGGCCCTGGAGTGGACTGAAGCTTTCTTT	TRBV20-1	NA	TRBJ1-1	TRBD1
CASSLEGQGGQPQHF	TGCGCCAGCAGCTTGGAGGGACAGGGAGGACAGCCCCAGCATTTT	TRBV5-1	few	TRBJ1-5	TRBD1
CATSSGNSPLHF	TGTGCCACCAGTTCGGGAAATTCACCCCTCCACTTT	TRBV24-1	few	TRBJ1-6	NA
CASSHEQASNYGYTF	TGCGCCAGCAGCCACGAACAGGCTTCTAACTATGGCTACACCTTC	TRBV4-3	NA	TRBJ1-2	NA
CASRPPAQSSYEQYF	TGTGCCAGCAGACCCCCTGCACAGAGCTCCTACGAGCAGTACTTC	TRBV7-2	NA	TRBJ2-7	NA
CAGSLRKTHNEQFF	TGTGCCGGCAGCTTACGAAAAACACACAATGAGCAGTTCTTC	TRBV11-1	NA	TRBJ2-1	NA
CSAPGPSYEQYF	TGCAGTGCTCCCGGGCCAAGCTACGAGCAGTACTTC	TRBV20-1	NA	TRBJ2-7	NA
CASSSLRGHLEAFF	TGTGCCAGCAGCTCCCTCCGGGGGCACCTTGAAGCTTTCTTT	TRBV11-2	NA	TRBJ1-1	NA
CASSLALPQREQETQYF	TGTGCCAGCAGCTTAGCACTACCACAAAGAGAACAAGAGACCCAGTACTTC	TRBV7-9	NA	TRBJ2-5	NA
CSAKEGLGEKLFF	TGCAGTGCTAAGGAGGGTCTTGGGGAAAAACTGTTTTTT	TRBV20-1	NA	TRBJ1-4	NA
CASSQQTSTPLHF	TGCGCCAGCAGCCAGCAGACCTCGACGCCCCTCCACTTT	TRBV4-1	NA	TRBJ1-6	NA
CASSLGLAGPSTDTQYF	TGCGCCAGCAGCCTCGGACTAGCGGGGCCCAGCACAGATACGCAGTATTTT	TRBV5-1	NA	TRBJ2-3	TRBD2
CASSGTGGENEKLFF	TGTGCCAGCAGCGGCACAGGGGGAGAAAATGAAAAACTGTTTTTT	TRBV4-2	NA	TRBJ1-4	TRBD1
CASSLTSLKGATYGYTF	TGTGCCAGCAGTTTAACGAGCCTCAAGGGGGCGACCTATGGCTACACCTTC	TRBV12-3/TRBV12-4	NA	TRBJ1-2	TRBD1
CASSVGGTVDTQYF	TGTGCCAGCAGTGTTGGGGGGACCGTAGATACGCAGTATTTT	TRBV6-1	NA	TRBJ2-3	NA
CASSLASGGAYNEQYF	TGTGCCAGCAGCTTGGCTAGCGGGGGGGCTTACAATGAGCAGTACTTC	TRBV7-2	NA	TRBJ2-7	TRBD2
CASSQGPGTEAFF	TGCGCCAGCAGCCAAGGCCCTGGGACTGAAGCTTTCTTT	TRBV4-3	few	TRBJ1-1	NA
CSVGLRYYEQFF	TGCAGCGTTGGCCTAAGGTACTATGAGCAGTTCTTC	TRBV29-1	NA	TRBJ2-1	NA
CASTQPGQGTDTQYF	TGTGCCAGCACCCAACCGGGACAGGGAACTGATACGCAGTATTTT	TRBV7-2	NA	TRBJ2-3	TRBD1
CASSFWTVIAKNIQYF	TGTGCCAGCAGCTTCTGGACAGTTATAGCCAAAAACATTCAGTACTTC	TRBV5-6	NA	TRBJ2-4	NA
CATSLGSPYGYTF	TGTGCCACCAGTTTAGGCAGCCCCTATGGCTACACCTTC	TRBV28	NA	TRBJ1-2	NA
CAGRRTDTQYF	TGTGCCGGCAGACGCACAGATACGCAGTATTTT	TRBV27	once	TRBJ2-3	NA
CASSQAGGSVEQFF	TGTGCCAGCAGTCAAGCGGGGGGGAGCGTCGAGCAGTTCTTC	TRBV7-2	NA	TRBJ2-1	TRBD2
CASSGDPGNTQYF	TGTGCCAGCAGCGGAGATCCGGGGAATACGCAGTATTTT	TRBV9	NA	TRBJ2-3	NA
CATSTTGVTDTQYF	TGTGCCACCAGCACGACAGGGGTCACAGATACGCAGTATTTT	TRBV15	few	TRBJ2-3	TRBD1
CASSQDSRGITDTQYF	TGCGCCAGCAGCCAAGATTCACGCGGGATCACAGATACGCAGTATTTT	TRBV4-3	once	TRBJ2-3	NA
CASSGQGASSYNEQYF	TGTGCCAGCAGTGGACAGGGGGCGAGCTCCTACAATGAGCAGTACTTC	TRBV6-1	NA	TRBJ2-7	TRBD1
CASSYVTAPGGYTF	TGTGCCAGCAGTTACGTGACAGCCCCAGGCGGCTACACCTTC	TRBV6-2/TRBV6-3	NA	TRBJ1-2	NA
CASSLASGAFYEQYF	TGTGCCAGCAGCTTGGCTAGCGGGGCCTTCTACGAGCAGTACTTC	TRBV5-4	NA	TRBJ2-7	TRBD2
CSVDPGQGSNEQFF	TGCAGCGTAGACCCGGGACAGGGATCCAATGAGCAGTTCTTC	TRBV29-1	NA	TRBJ2-1	TRBD1
CASSDRAGREHYGYTF	TGTGCCAGCAGCGACAGGGCCGGGCGGGAGCACTATGGCTACACCTTC	TRBV9	NA	TRBJ1-2	NA
CASSLYRVTDTRYF	TGTGCCAGCAGTTTGTACAGGGTAACAGATACGCGGTATTTT	TRBV12-3/TRBV12-4	NA	TRBJ2-3	NA
CASSLGWAGGQETQYF	TGTGCCAGCAGTTTAGGATGGGCAGGGGGCCAAGAGACCCAGTACTTC	TRBV27	NA	TRBJ2-5	TRBD1